This TCR beta chain was sequenced in a study of T cells in Graves' hyperthyroidism and ophthalmopathy. Whole-study findings and limits: Model output signaled ophthalmopathy a median approximately 6.2 months ahead of onset. Blood also carried most thyroid clonotypes expanded above 0.001.

Germline assignment: CDR1 SNHLY and CDR2 FYNNEI. The junction had 9 bases not matched to a gene; V was cut back by 4 bases and J by 0 bases. The CDR3 totals 17 residues. Exclusion criteria comprised uncontrolled infection, other autoimmune disease, pregnancy or lactation. At least ten counts were recorded for this clonotype. The target antigen is unknown. Researchers took RNA transcripts and amplified the TCR beta CDR3 regions from them. The HTBI primer set drove a first-round RT-PCR of the TCR CDR3. TCRdb passed the multiplex PCR reads through MiXCR, listing each CDR3 protein once. There are a few hundred thousand distinct CDR3 sequences in the sample; about 15% occur only once, and approximately 19% lies in the top ten.

The chain employs TRBV2 and TRBJ2-3; 8 bases agree with TRBD2. This clonotype was obtained from a woman in her sixties or seventies with Graves' ophthalmopathy. Sequenced: blood. CDR3 DNA: TGTGCCAGCAGTGGGGATCAGCGGGGGTCTAGCACAGATACGCAGTATTTT. Its translation: CASSGDQRGSSTDTQYF.